This T cell receptor (beta chain) was recovered during a study of cytomegalovirus exposure and HLA in healthy donors. The PCR contained 60 Vbeta and 13 Jbeta primers. Measured with immunoSEQ multiplex PCR; TCRdb has only the in-frame clones, and not every one. This sample has approximately 190,000 clones, with 80% to 90% found just once. Trimming shortened V by 0 bases and J by 0 bases, and 10 bases separated the two germline ends. Germline CDR1 and CDR2: SGHRS and YFSETQ. The CDR3 spans 16 residues. Sequenced: PBMCs. This TCR was recovered from a man in his forties in good health and CMV-seropositive. The V call is TRBV5-1, the J call TRBJ1-3; maybe TRBD1 (5 bases). The CDR3 region has the DNA TGCGCCAGCAGCTTGGACGACAGCCTCTCTGGAAACACCATATATTTT. This gives the protein CASSLDDSLSGNTIYF.